This T cell receptor beta chain emerged from a study of shared clonotypes between healthy human individuals. Findings and limits, study-wide: Sequencing depth was predicted to influence how clonotypes are shared among donors. Collection of samples was limited to blood; tissue repertoires likely differ. In a handful of donors, about 5% of naive CD4 clonotypes appeared in common. Generation probabilities of non-shared clonotypes were lower (relative to those shared by all four donors).

Concerning this clone itself: Antigen specificity is unknown.

Naive CD8 populations comprised CD45RO-negative cells positively selected for CCR7, excluding terminally differentiated effector memory CD45RA+ cells. The trim removed 5 bases at V and 0 bases at J, leaving 8 bases unmatched. This CDR3 is 16 amino acids long. Germline V gene sequence: CDR1 SGHVS, CDR2 FNYEAQ. Sequenced by immunoSEQ multiplex PCR; TCRdb stores in-frame clones only, minus some. The profile covers around 2.1 million clones, with approximately 94% appearing a single time and 1.5% to 2% taken by the ten largest. V usage is TRBV7-6 and J usage is TRBJ1-1, with TRBD1 matching over 8 bases. The sequenced material came from naive CD8+ T cells from PBMCs. This sequence originates from a man younger than 35 in good health. Some clones in this sample may be carry-over from other donors' samples. The CDR3 DNA is TGTGCCAGCAGCGTGGGACAGGACCTCATGAACACTGAAGCTTTCTTT. This gives the protein CASSVGQDLMNTEAFF.